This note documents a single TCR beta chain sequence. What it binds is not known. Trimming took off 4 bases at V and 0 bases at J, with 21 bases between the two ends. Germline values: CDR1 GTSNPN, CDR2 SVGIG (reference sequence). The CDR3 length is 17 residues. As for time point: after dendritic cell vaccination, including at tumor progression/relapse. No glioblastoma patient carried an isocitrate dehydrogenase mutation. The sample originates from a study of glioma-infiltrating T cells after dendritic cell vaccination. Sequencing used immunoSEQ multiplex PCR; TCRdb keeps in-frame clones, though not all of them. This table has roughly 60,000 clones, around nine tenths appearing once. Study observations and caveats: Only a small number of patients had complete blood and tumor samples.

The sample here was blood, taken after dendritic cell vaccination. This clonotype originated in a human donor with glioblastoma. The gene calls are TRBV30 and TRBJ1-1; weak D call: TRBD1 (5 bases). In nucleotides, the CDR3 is TGTGCCTGGACTGGCCCAGGGAGGGTCGTTTTGAACACTGAAGCTTTCTTT. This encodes CAWTGPGRVVLNTEAFF.